Shown below are 15 T cell receptor beta chains from a single sample sequenced in a study of T-cell reconstitution after alpha-beta-depleted transplantation in children. Unique molecular identifiers tagged the TCRbeta library. Using its own MiXCR run on the PCR reads, TCRdb lists one record per CDR3 protein. The sample holds some 600,000 distinct CDR3 sequences, around a sixth seen once. Specimen: PBMCs from the stem cell graft donor, collected from the stem cell graft. The receptors shown here come from a human donor who donated a stem cell graft to a child with acute myeloid leukemia.

This clonotype was recorded at least ten times. The rearrangement links TRBV20-1 to TRBJ1-2, with D uncertain. The CDR3 extends over 13 amino acids. V was cut by 3 bases and J by 2 bases, with 10 bases left in between. CDR1 DFQATT and CDR2 SNEGSKA come from the germline V gene (reference sequence). The DNA for the CDR3 is TGCAGTGCTAGTAAGGAGGGAAACTATGGCTACACCTTC. Translation gives CSASKEGNYGYTF.

This chain joins TRBV29-1 and TRBJ1-4; possible D gene TRBD1, 5 bases. Trimming removed 6 bases at V and 6 bases at J, with 17 bases between. This CDR3 has 14 residues. The germline gives CDR1 SQVTM, CDR2 ANQGSEA. This CDR3 reads CSVPFGGADEKLFF. In DNA, the CDR3 is TGCAGCGTCCCCTTCGGCGGGGCTGATGAAAAACTGTTTTTT.

This clonotype was counted many times. The chain couples TRBV6-2 or TRBV6-3 to TRBJ1-5; D is ambiguous. The CDR3 spans 14 residues. The germline V and J ends were trimmed by 1 base and 7 bases, with 11 bases remaining between them. Germline V gives CDR1 MNHEY, CDR2 SVGEGT. The CDR3 DNA follows: TGTGCCAGCAGTTACTTGAGAGTAGACCAGCCCCAGCATTTT. Translating gives CASSYLRVDQPQHF.

The table lists this clonotype with a few counts. CDR3 coding DNA: TGCAGTGCCATCGGACTAGCGGGGGGTTCGCAAGAGACCCAGTACTTC. This translates into CSAIGLAGGSQETQYF. This rearrangement joins TRBV20-1 to TRBJ2-5; 14 nucleotides agree with TRBD2. The CDR3 consists of 16 residues. The V gene's germline CDR1 is DFQATT and CDR2 SNEGSKA (reference sequence). Germline trimming cut 6 bases from V and 2 bases from J; bases unmatched to any gene: 8.

This chain uses TRBV13 with TRBJ2-5; D gene uncertain. Germline CDR1 reads PRHDT; CDR2 reads FYEKMQ (reference sequence). The CDR3 extends over 14 amino acids. Trimming removed 5 bases at V and 0 bases at J, with 10 bases between. The CDR3 coding sequence is TGTGCCAGCAGCCCCTGGGCCTACCAAGAGACCCAGTACTTC. This encodes CASSPWAYQETQYF.

The chain combines TRBV27 with TRBJ1-6, with D uncertain. The V gene lost 8 bases and the J gene lost 11 bases, with 13 bases spanning the gap. Germline CDR1 and CDR2: MNHEY and SMNVEV (reference sequence). CDR3 length equals 12 residues. CDR3 in DNA: TGTGCCAGCGCCATGGGTGGACCACCCCTCCACTTT. Protein product: CASAMGGPPLHF.

This clonotype was seen repeatedly, ten times or more. The gene calls are TRBV5-1 and TRBJ1-1, with 11 bases identical to TRBD1. The CDR3 consists of 15 residues. The ends lost 4 bases at V and 0 bases at J; junction bases unmatched: 2. Germline V gene sequence: CDR1 SGHRS, CDR2 YFSETQ. The CDR3 loop reads CASSRGQGVNTEAFF. The CDR3 DNA sequence: TGCGCCAGCAGCCGGGGACAGGGGGTGAACACTGAAGCTTTCTTT.

In this sample, this clonotype turned up a few times. The chain recombines TRBV7-9 with TRBJ2-5, with D unclear. CDR1 is SEHNR, CDR2 FQNEAQ, per germline (reference sequence). This CDR3 spans 16 amino acids. Trimming cost V 5 bases and J 2 bases, with 18 bases left between them. The CDR3, as DNA: TGTGCCAGCAGCCAATTGTACGCAGGTTTACAAGAGACCCAGTACTTC. Protein: CASSQLYAGLQETQYF.

The chain joins TRBV10-3 to TRBJ2-4; 8 positions agree with TRBD1. J lost 0 bases, V lost 0 bases, and 4 bases had no gene match. CDR3 size: 17 residues. Germline lookup yields CDR1 ENHRY and CDR2 SYGVKD. In nucleotides, the CDR3 is TGTGCCATCAGTGAGTCAGGCACAGGGGGAGCCAAAAACATTCAGTACTTC. Encoded protein: CAISESGTGGAKNIQYF.

This clonotype came up many times. V is TRBV9 and J is TRBJ2-5; 10 bases map to TRBD1. CDR3 size: 17 residues. The ends lost 0 bases at V and 5 bases at J; junction bases unmatched: 10. Germline loops: CDR1 SGDLS, CDR2 YYNGEE. The CDR3 here is CASSVEGVGTGDETQYF. The CDR3 nucleotides read TGTGCCAGCAGCGTAGAGGGCGTGGGGACAGGGGACGAGACCCAGTACTTC.

This clonotype was recorded many times. The chain has TRBV20-1 and TRBJ1-5, with TRBD1 identical over 9 bases. Germline lookup yields CDR1 DFQATT and CDR2 SNEGSKA (reference sequence). The CDR3 is 15 residues long. Losses at the gene ends were 6 bases for V and 0 bases for J; bases not matched to a gene: 6. Here the CDR3 DNA reads TGCAGTGCCCGGACAGGGGAGTATAGCAATCAGCCCCAGCATTTT. As protein: CSARTGEYSNQPQHF.

This clonotype was observed many times. The V gene is TRBV20-1, the J gene TRBJ2-5; D is ambiguous. CDR1 is DFQATT, CDR2 SNEGSKA, per germline (reference sequence). Trimming removed 3 bases from V and 7 bases from J, with 9 bases in between. The CDR3 is 11 residues long. CDR3 nucleotide sequence: TGCAGTGCTAGGATATACGGGACCCAGTACTTC. Translated: CSARIYGTQYF.

The chain is built from TRBV11-2 and TRBJ2-1; D uncertain. Germline values: CDR1 SGHAT, CDR2 FQNNGV. V was trimmed by 4 bases and J by 6 bases, leaving 7 bases between them. This CDR3 has 12 residues. This CDR3 is CASSSMGNEQFF. CDR3 in DNA: TGTGCCAGCAGCTCGATGGGCAATGAGCAGTTCTTC.

The table lists this clonotype with many counts. The chain employs TRBV6-1 and TRBJ2-4, with 8 bases lining up with TRBD1. The V segment lost 8 bases and the J segment 9 bases; nucleotides outside the gene matches: 15. Germline values: CDR1 MNHNS, CDR2 SASEGT. This CDR3 comprises 15 residues. The CDR3 spells CASAMEGQEGGIQYF. DNA of the CDR3: TGTGCCAGCGCAATGGAGGGACAGGAAGGGGGCATTCAGTACTTC.

This clonotype was observed many times. V usage is TRBV4-3 and J usage is TRBJ2-1, with TRBD2 identical over 7 bases. The CDR3 extends over 13 amino acids. Germline V gene data show CDR1 as LGHNA and CDR2 as YSLEER. J gave up 7 bases and V 3 bases, and 3 bases lay outside the gene matches. CDR3 loop: CASSHGLVNEQFF. The CDR3 DNA is TGCGCCAGCAGCCACGGACTAGTGAATGAGCAGTTCTTC.